This is a list of T cell receptor beta chains from one sample in a study of graft-versus-host responses after intestinal transplantation. The antigens of these receptors remain unknown. Some clones are missing from TCRdb's copy, which holds only in-frame ones; the method was immunoSEQ multiplex PCR. The table lists 90,000 to 130,000 clones, around 92% of them singletons. Sequenced here: unstimulated CD8+ T cells sorted from spleen or lymph node cells, sampled before transplant. These receptors all stem from a human donor who was the organ donor for an intestinal transplant. Both conserved end residues are part of each CDR3. A D gene is named only where the DNA matches it firmly. Some rows have no size entry. The others give once, few or many, or a class for an expanded clone.

- TRBJ2-5 - TRBV2 TGTGCCAGCAGTGAAGCGTGGACGGGGATCCAAGAGACCCAGTACTTC CASSEAWTGIQETQYF
- TRBJ2-7 - TRBV5-6 TGTGCCAGCAGCTTTTGGGGTTCCTACGAGCAGTACTTC CASSFWGSYEQYF
- TRBJ1-5 - TRBV19 TGTGCCAGTAGTATTTCGCCCGGTCAGCCCCAGCATTTT CASSISPGQPQHF
- TRBJ2-1 TRBD2 TRBV9 TGTGCCAGCAGCGTAGCTCGGACTAGCGGGAGAGGTGAGCAGTTCTTC CASSVARTSGRGEQFF
- TRBJ2-5 TRBD2 TRBV5-1 TGCGCCAGCAGCTTACTAGCGGGAGATGAGACCCAGTACTTC CASSLLAGDETQYF
- TRBJ2-1 - TRBV11-1 TGTGCCAGCAGCTTATCCAGGATCGGCGGGCTTTACAATGAGCAGTTCTTC CASSLSRIGGLYNEQFF
- TRBJ1-3 - TRBV28 TGTGCCAGCAGTTGGACCGTCTCTGGAAACACCATATATTTT CASSWTVSGNTIYF
- TRBJ1-1 - TRBV28 TGTGCCAGCAGTTTAATTAGAGACACTGAAGCTTTCTTT CASSLIRDTEAFF
- TRBJ2-5 - TRBV5-1 TGCGCCAGCAGCTCAGTCATCGGGGGTCGGGAGACCCAGTACTTC CASSSVIGGRETQYF
once TRBJ1-1 - TRBV7-8 TGTGCCAGCAGCTTAGGTGGCGACCTGGGGGCTTTCTTT CASSLGGDLGAFF
- TRBJ1-2 - TRBV6-6 TGTGCCAGCAGTTCCGCTCGTGGGAGACTTTACACCTTC CASSSARGRLYTF
- TRBJ1-2 - TRBV7-9 TGTGCCAGCAGCCATGACGGTGGAATCTATGGCTACACCTTC CASSHDGGIYGYTF
- TRBJ2-2 - TRBV5-1 TGCGCCAGCAGCTTCTTCGGGAATACCGGGGAGCTGTTTTTT CASSFFGNTGELFF
- TRBJ2-1 - TRBV4-1 TGCGCCAGCAGCCAAGACTCCCTCTACAATGAGCAGTTCTTC CASSQDSLYNEQFF
few TRBJ2-1 - TRBV2 TGTGCCAGCGGGGGGTGGGATCAGTTCTTC CASGGWDQFF
- TRBJ2-3 TRBD2 TRBV28 TGTGCCAGCAGTTCCGGGACTAGTCATCAAGATACGCAGTATTTT CASSSGTSHQDTQYF
- TRBJ2-5 TRBD1 TRBV30 TGTGCCTGGAGTGTAGCAGGGGGAGAGACCCAGTACTTC CAWSVAGGETQYF
- TRBJ1-3 - TRBV28 TGTGCCAGCAGTAGGAGCGGAAACACCATATATTTT CASSRSGNTIYF
few TRBJ2-1 TRBD2 TRBV10-2 TGCGCCAGCAGTCTAGCGGGCTACAATGAGCAGTTCTTC CASSLAGYNEQFF
- TRBJ1-2 - TRBV4-1 TGCGCCAGCAGCCAAGGTCCCAGTTATTATGGCTACACCTTC CASSQGPSYYGYTF
- TRBJ1-1 - TRBV21-1 TGTGCCAGCAGCCCCTACCCCATACAGATGACGAACACTGAAGCTTTCTTT CASSPYPIQMTNTEAFF
- TRBJ2-5 - TRBV25-1 TGTGCCAGCAGTGAATATCTAGTAGAGACCCAGTACTTC CASSEYLVETQYF
once TRBJ2-5 - TRBV2 TGTGCCAGCAGTGCCCGATTCGGGGGGCTAGGGGAAGAGACCCAGTACTTC CASSARFGGLGEETQYF
- TRBJ1-1 - TRBV7-8 TGTGCCAGCAGCTTAGTTTCGGGCGCTGAAGCTTTCTTT CASSLVSGAEAFF
once TRBJ2-1 - TRBV9 TGTGCCAGCACCCTCGGCGGTAGCTCCTACAATGAGCAGTTCTTC CASTLGGSSYNEQFF
- TRBJ2-1 - TRBV6-6 TGTGCCATTAGCGAGAGCTCCTACAATGAGCAGTTCTTC CAISESSYNEQFF
once TRBJ1-1 - TRBV7-9 TGTGCCAGCAGCCTCGACAGCTCTGAAGCTTTCTTT CASSLDSSEAFF
- TRBJ2-7 - TRBV4-3 TGCGCCAGCAGCCAAGATCTATGGGTAGAGCAGTACTTC CASSQDLWVEQYF
few TRBJ2-7 - TRBV6-1 TGTGCCAGCAGTGAAGGGGGGCGAGGGGAGCAGTACTTC CASSEGGRGEQYF
- TRBJ2-5 - TRBV19 TGTGCCAGTAGTATAGATGCACTGAATCAAGAGACCCAGTACTTC CASSIDALNQETQYF
- TRBJ1-5 TRBD1 TRBV27 TGTGCCAGCAGTTCAGTGACAGGGGGCAATCAGCCCCAGCATTTT CASSSVTGGNQPQHF
once TRBJ2-7 TRBD1 TRBV11-2 TGTGCCAGCAGCCCGGCGGACAGGGTGTCCTACGAGCAGTACTTC CASSPADRVSYEQYF
- TRBJ2-3 - TRBV5-7 TGTGCCAGCAGCTTGCGGTCAGGGGGGCCAGATACGCAGTATTTT CASSLRSGGPDTQYF
once TRBJ2-2 - TRBV30 TGTGCCTGGAGTTTATACGGGCCTGCACCCGGGGAGCTGTTTTTT CAWSLYGPAPGELFF
- TRBJ1-5 - TRBV19 TGTGCCAGTAGTCCCCGGACTGTAAGCAATCAGCCCCAGCATTTT CASSPRTVSNQPQHF
- TRBJ1-2 - TRBV28 TGTGCCAGCAGTTTGCGCAGGGTGTCCAACTATGGCTACACCTTC CASSLRRVSNYGYTF
- TRBJ2-3 - TRBV11-2 TGTGCCAGCAGTACTAGCACAGATACGCAGTATTTT CASSTSTDTQYF
- TRBJ2-2 TRBD1 TRBV5-4 TGTGCCAGCAGCTTGGGACAGGGCTACAACCGGGAGCTGTTTTTT CASSLGQGYNRELFF
- TRBJ1-2 - TRBV19 TGTGCCAGTAGTCCCAGGGACCCAGTTAACTATGGCTACACCTTC CASSPRDPVNYGYTF
- TRBJ1-5 TRBD1 TRBV19 TGTGCCAGTAGTGTATACAGGGGGAATCAGCCCCAGCATTTT CASSVYRGNQPQHF
- TRBJ2-1 - TRBV28 TGTGCCAGCAGTCACCCACTAACTAGTTTCGATGAGCAGTTCTTC CASSHPLTSFDEQFF
- TRBJ2-3 TRBD1 TRBV10-3 TGTGCCATCAGTGAGTCCTCCGGGACAGCGAGCACAGATACGCAGTATTTT CAISESSGTASTDTQYF
once TRBJ2-7 - TRBV6-5 TGTGCCAGCAGCGACGGGAGCTCCTACGAGCAGTACTTC CASSDGSSYEQYF
- TRBJ2-1 - TRBV19 TGTGCCAGTAGTATATATGGAGAGCATGAGCAGTTCTTC CASSIYGEHEQFF
- TRBJ2-3 TRBD2 TRBV4-1 TGCGCCAGCAGCCAAGAAGCGGGACTAGCGAACGATCTCTTCACAGATACGCAGTATTTT CASSQEAGLANDLFTDTQYF
- TRBJ2-1 TRBD1 TRBV7-6 TGTGCCAGCAGCGGAATAACAGGGGGGAATGAGCAGTTCTTC CASSGITGGNEQFF
- TRBJ1-1 TRBD1 TRBV6-5 TGTGCCAGCAGTCTCTGGACAGGGCTGAACACTGAAGCTTTCTTT CASSLWTGLNTEAFF
- TRBJ2-5 TRBD2 TRBV7-9 TGTGCCAGCAGCCGTCCAGCGGGAGAACCTGAGACCCAGTACTTC CASSRPAGEPETQYF
few TRBJ2-3 TRBD1 TRBV9 TGTGCCAGCAGCGGGAGACAGGGTAGCACAGATACGCAGTATTTT CASSGRQGSTDTQYF
- TRBJ2-1 TRBD1 TRBV27 TGTGCCAGCAGTTTAATGGGACAGACCCACAATGAGCAGTTCTTC CASSLMGQTHNEQFF
- TRBJ2-3 TRBD2 TRBV5-1 TGCGCCAGCAGCTCCGGGACTAGCGCCCGCGATTCGCAGTATTTT CASSSGTSARDSQYF
- TRBJ2-1 - TRBV6-4 TGTGCCAGCAGTGCAGCGGAGATATACAATGAGCAGTTCTTC CASSAAEIYNEQFF
- TRBJ2-7 - TRBV27 TGTGCCAGCAGTTTACTCCCAGCGGGCGAGCAGTACTTC CASSLLPAGEQYF
- TRBJ1-2 - TRBV28 TGTGCCAGCAGTTTTATAGGGCTTGGCTACACCTTC CASSFIGLGYTF
- TRBJ2-1 - TRBV30 TGTGCCTGGAGTGCGGAGTACAATGAGCAGTTCTTC CAWSAEYNEQFF